This T cell receptor beta chain appears in the sequencing data of a study of early T cells in non-severe SARS-CoV-2 infection. V lost 8 bases and J 2 bases, leaving 6 bases between the germline ends. The CDR3 extends over 11 amino acids. Germline CDR1 reads MDHEN; CDR2 reads SYDVKM. MiXCR, run by TCRdb on the 5' RACE reads, gives a single entry per CDR3 protein. The sample records tens of thousands of distinct CDR3 sequences, 9.5% to 15% being singletons. This clonotype was obtained from an adult who was a healthcare worker with PCR-confirmed SARS-CoV-2 infection or an uninfected control (not recorded which). The sequencing used whole blood, collected at baseline. The V and J genes are TRBV28 and TRBJ1-1; D gene ambiguous. The CDR3 DNA reads TGTGCCAGCGAATATAACACTGAAGCTTTCTTT. It translates to CASEYNTEAFF.